These 28 T cell receptor beta chains originate from one sample sequenced in a study of T cell repertoires in cytomegalovirus infection. What these receptors recognize is not known. TCRdb passed the reads through MiXCR, listing each CDR3 protein once. Among hundreds of thousands of distinct CDR3 sequences listed, about 44% were seen once. Sequenced here: cultured PBMCs, sampled from culture after CMV antigen stimulation. The receptors come from a human donor in good health (CMV status not recorded). Some clones in this sample may be carry-over from other donors' samples.

This rearrangement joins TRBV7-8 to TRBJ1-1, with D unclear. The CDR3 is 11 residues long. CDR1 SGHVS and CDR2 FQNEAQ come from the germline V gene. The V end was cut by 3 bases, the J end by 6 bases, with 5 bases between. CDR3 protein: CASSFRAEAFF. The CDR3 DNA follows: TGTGCCAGCAGCTTCCGTGCTGAAGCTTTCTTT.

The rearrangement joins TRBV7-2 to TRBJ2-3; 8 bases are shared with TRBD2. CDR1 SGHTA and CDR2 FQGNSA come from the germline V gene. V dropped 7 bases and J dropped 5; count of bases not matched to a gene: 17. The CDR3 spans 17 residues. The CDR3 reads CASTPRRGGEVVDTQYF. DNA of the CDR3: TGTGCCAGCACCCCTCGACGGGGGGGCGAGGTGGTAGATACGCAGTATTTT.

The chain couples TRBV7-9 to TRBJ2-7; TRBD1 is a possible D gene (5 bases). Deletions cut 6 bases from V and 2 bases from J, with 17 bases between. This CDR3 is built from 15 residues. Germline V gene sequence: CDR1 SEHNR, CDR2 FQNEAQ (reference sequence). In nucleotides, the CDR3 is TGTGCCAGCAGTAACGGCCCGCCAGGGCCCTACGAGCAGTACTTC. This codes for CASSNGPPGPYEQYF.

There are many counts of this clonotype. The chain has TRBV7-2 and TRBJ1-2; D not certain. The CDR3 runs 13 residues. V was cut by 3 bases and J by 3 bases, with 8 bases left in between. The V gene's germline CDR1 is SGHTA and CDR2 FQGNSA. In DNA form, the CDR3 reads TGTGCCAGCAGCTTTAGAGGAGACTATGGCTACACCTTC. It translates to CASSFRGDYGYTF.

The J gene is TRBJ1-1, the V gene TRBV3-1; D unclear. CDR1 and CDR2 from the germline V gene are LGHDT and YNNKEL (reference sequence). Trimming left V 4 bases short and J 5 bases short, with 14 bases between. This CDR3 is 14 amino acids long. In nucleotides, the CDR3 is TGTGCCAGCAGCCGAAACCCGTTCTCTACTGAAGCTTTCTTT. Protein sequence: CASSRNPFSTEAFF.

The chain carries TRBV15 and TRBJ2-3, with D hard to call. Trimming took off 0 bases at V and 6 bases at J, with 16 bases between the two ends. Looked up from germline, CDR1 is LNHNV and CDR2 is YYDKDF (reference sequence). The CDR3 consists of 16 residues. The CDR3: CATSRDPPTLPDTQYF. The CDR3, as DNA: TGTGCCACCAGCAGAGATCCTCCCACTTTACCCGATACGCAGTATTTT.

The chain carries TRBV12-3 or TRBV12-4 and TRBJ1-1; D uncertain. V was clipped by 3 bases and J by 1 base, with 9 bases between them. The CDR3 length is 14 residues. The CDR3, as DNA: TGTGCCAGCAGTTTGCGACAAACGAACACTGAAGCTTTCTTT. Translating gives CASSLRQTNTEAFF.

V and J are TRBV5-1 and TRBJ2-5, with D perhaps TRBD1 or TRBD2 (5 bases each). The CDR3 runs to 14 residues. Germline V lookup: CDR1 SGHRS, CDR2 YFSETQ. The germline V and J ends were trimmed by 0 bases and 4 bases, with 10 bases remaining between them. CDR3 nucleotides: TGCGCCAGCAGCTTGGAGGGACGTGGAGAGACCCAGTACTTC. It encodes CASSLEGRGETQYF.

This clonotype was counted between two and nine times. The chain uses TRBV6-8 and TRBJ1-3; no reliable D call. This CDR3 is 14 amino acids long. Germline values: CDR1 MNHGY, CDR2 SAAAGT. V lost 0 bases to trimming and J lost 3 bases, with 6 bases between them. The CDR3 loop reads CASSYSGGGNTIYF. The DNA of the CDR3 is TGTGCCAGCAGTTACTCGGGTGGTGGAAACACCATATATTTT.

The V and J genes are TRBV7-6 and TRBJ2-5; 10 bases map to TRBD1. The CDR3 runs 15 residues. V gave up 4 bases and J gave up 5 bases; unmatched junction bases: 7. Germline V gene data show CDR1 as SGHVS and CDR2 as FNYEAQ. The CDR3 is CASSSGQGVKETQYF. CDR3 in DNA: TGTGCCAGCAGCTCCGGACAGGGGGTGAAGGAGACCCAGTACTTC.

In DNA, the CDR3 is TGCAGCGTACTGGCCGGGGAGCTGTTTTTT. Amino acids: CSVLAGELFF. The genes are TRBV29-1 and TRBJ2-2; D is unresolved. The CDR3 is 10 residues long. Germline V lookup: CDR1 SQVTM, CDR2 ANQGSEA. Trimming cost V 6 bases and J 6 bases, with 5 bases left between them.

The rearrangement uses TRBV18 and TRBJ1-4; a possible D gene is TRBD1 (5 bases). V was clipped by 3 bases and J by 8 bases, with 19 bases between them. CDR3 length equals 16 residues. Germline CDR1 is KGHSH and CDR2 is LQKENI. CDR3 DNA: TGTGCCAGCTCACCCTGGGACGGGGATGTCGGAGAAAAACTGTTTTTT. This gives the protein CASSPWDGDVGEKLFF.

The table lists this clonotype with a few counts. The rearrangement uses TRBV6-6 and TRBJ2-1, with TRBD2 matching over 12 bases. CDR3 length: 16 residues. Germline-derived CDR1 and CDR2 are MNHNY and SVGAGI (reference sequence). The V and J ends lost 5 bases and 7 bases, in that order; junction bases with no gene match: 9. This CDR3 is CASSHPTSGSSNEQFF. The CDR3 nucleotides are TGTGCCAGCAGTCACCCGACTAGCGGGAGTTCGAATGAGCAGTTCTTC.

The chain couples TRBV28 to TRBJ1-1; D may be TRBD1 (6 bases). Germline V lookup: CDR1 MDHEN, CDR2 SYDVKM. The ends were cut back, 6 bases at V and 4 bases at J, with 15 bases in the middle. There are 14 residues in the CDR3. The CDR3 reads CASRPEQGSTEAFF. DNA for the CDR3: TGTGCCAGCAGGCCTGAACAGGGAAGCACTGAAGCTTTCTTT.

This clonotype appeared a few times. This chain's CDR3 is CAAGLAGQETQYF. The CDR3 nucleotides are TGTGCCGCGGGACTAGCGGGACAAGAGACCCAGTACTTC. The chain recombines TRBV6-1 with TRBJ2-5; TRBD2 matches at 13 bases. Losses at the gene ends were 11 bases for V and 2 bases for J; bases not matched to a gene: 2. From germline, CDR1 is MNHNS and CDR2 SASEGT. The CDR3 consists of 13 residues.

This clonotype came up a few times. The rearrangement links TRBV7-9 to TRBJ2-3; TRBD2 aligns across 9 bases. Germline V gene lookup returns CDR1 SEHNR and CDR2 FQNEAQ (reference sequence). V lost 6 bases, J lost 3 bases, and 4 bases stayed unmatched. The CDR3 loop spans 14 amino acids. The CDR3 reads CASRMTSGTDTQYF. CDR3 bases: TGTGCCAGCAGGATGACTAGCGGAACAGATACGCAGTATTTT.

In this sample, this clonotype turned up a few times. This chain uses TRBV6-5 with TRBJ2-1; TRBD1 or TRBD2 may be the D gene (5 bases each). The CDR3 is 13 residues long. CDR1 is MNHEY, CDR2 SVGAGI, per germline. Trimming stripped 10 bases from V and 9 bases from J, with 19 bases between. In nucleotides, the CDR3 is TGTGCCACCCGACGGGGCTCATGGAGTGAGCAGTTCTTC. Protein: CATRRGSWSEQFF.

The gene calls are TRBV20-1 and TRBJ1-5; unclear D gene. V lost 5 bases to trimming and J lost 5 bases, with 13 bases between them. CDR1 and CDR2 from the germline V gene are DFQATT and SNEGSKA (reference sequence). This CDR3 spans 13 amino acids. CDR3 loop: CSAPGQLDQPQHF. CDR3 coding DNA: TGCAGTGCTCCCGGCCAGTTAGATCAGCCCCAGCATTTT.

In its sample, this clonotype was seen a few times. This chain joins TRBV27 and TRBJ2-3; no reliable D call. V was cut by 6 bases and J by 2 bases, with 9 bases left in between. CDR1 is MNHEY and CDR2 is SMNVEV in the germline V gene (reference sequence). The CDR3 is 13 amino acids. The CDR3 here is CASRAAYTDTQYF. The CDR3 region has the DNA TGTGCCAGCAGGGCAGCATACACAGATACGCAGTATTTT.

The chain uses TRBV12-5 and TRBJ2-2, with D possibly being TRBD1 or TRBD2 (5 bases each). The CDR3 is made up of 11 amino acids. Germline CDR1 and CDR2: LGHNT and FRNRAP. V was pared by 6 bases and J by 6 bases, with 5 bases between. CDR3 bases: TGTGCTAGTGGGGGGGCCGGGGAGCTGTTTTTT. Translated: CASGGAGELFF.

The chain recombines TRBV12-3 or TRBV12-4 with TRBJ1-3; 8 positions match TRBD1. With 6 bases clipped from V and 2 bases from J, the junction kept 18 bases outside the gene matches. The CDR3 runs to 19 residues. CDR3 nucleotides: TGTGCCAGCAGCCTAAGGACAGGGAACTTTCGTGGGGCTGGAAACACCATATATTTT. This gives the protein CASSLRTGNFRGAGNTIYF.

This clonotype was counted only a few times. V gene TRBV6-6 combines with J gene TRBJ2-1; D uncertain. Trimming cost V 6 bases and J 8 bases, with 8 bases left between them. Germline lookup yields CDR1 MNHNY and CDR2 SVGAGI (reference sequence). The CDR3 consists of 11 residues. The DNA for the CDR3 is TGTGCCAGCAGCAAGAGGCATGAGCAGTTCTTC. This encodes CASSKRHEQFF.

This rearrangement joins TRBV20-1 to TRBJ2-7, with 9 bases matching TRBD1. After removal of 6 bases from V and 3 bases from J, the junction contained 12 bases not matched to a gene. Per germline, CDR1 DFQATT and CDR2 SNEGSKA (reference sequence). This CDR3 has 15 amino acids. The CDR3 here is CSARERGTGFYEQYF. The CDR3 DNA reads TGCAGTGCCCGGGAGAGAGGGACAGGGTTCTACGAGCAGTACTTC.

Only a few counts were recorded for this clonotype. The chain couples TRBV11-2 to TRBJ2-1; D ambiguous. This CDR3 is 13 amino acids long. Germline V gene sequence: CDR1 SGHAT, CDR2 FQNNGV. V gave up 0 bases and J gave up 9 bases, with 9 bases separating them. CDR3 nucleotides: TGTGCCAGCAGCTTAGATCTTGGTGGTGAGCAGTTCTTC. Amino acids: CASSLDLGGEQFF.

This clonotype has ten or more counts. This chain links TRBV7-2 with TRBJ2-5; a possible D gene is TRBD2 (6 bases). The V and J ends lost 2 bases and 9 bases respectively, with 10 bases between them. Germline CDR1 is SGHTA and CDR2 is FQGNSA. The CDR3 has 12 residues. CDR3 loop: CASSLNSGAQYF. As DNA, the CDR3 is TGTGCCAGCAGCTTAAATTCGGGGGCCCAGTACTTC.

This clonotype has more than one count but fewer than ten. The chain carries TRBV7-2 and TRBJ2-2; possibly TRBD2 for D (7 bases). The CDR3 has 15 residues. The ends were cut back, 7 bases at V and 7 bases at J, with 19 bases in the middle. Germline lookup yields CDR1 SGHTA and CDR2 FQGNSA. DNA for the CDR3: TGTGCCAGCACCCCAGGGGCGGGAGTAAACGGGGAGCTGTTTTTT. Its protein product is CASTPGAGVNGELFF.

The chain recombines TRBV4-3 with TRBJ2-1; D gene ambiguous. V gave up 0 bases and J gave up 4 bases, with 16 bases separating them. Germline-derived CDR1 and CDR2 are LGHNA and YSLEER. This CDR3 is 17 amino acids long. In DNA form, the CDR3 reads TGCGCCAGCAGCCAAGATGATGAGCTCTTGGGTTACAATGAGCAGTTCTTC. Translated, it gives CASSQDDELLGYNEQFF.

The chain has TRBV7-8 and TRBJ1-1; TRBD1 agrees at 12 bases. CDR3 length equals 16 residues. J lost 12 bases, V lost 5 bases, and 16 bases had no gene match. Germline V lookup: CDR1 SGHVS, CDR2 FQNEAQ. CDR3 loop: CASSPSPGTGGAGSFF. Here the CDR3 DNA reads TGTGCCAGCAGCCCGAGTCCCGGGACAGGGGGCGCCGGGTCTTTCTTT.